Following are 32 T cell receptor beta chains from one sample sequenced in a study of radiotherapy plus CTLA-4 blockade in lung cancer. The repertoire was sequenced with immunoSEQ multiplex PCR; TCRdb's copy has only in-frame clones and lacks some. The sample lists tens of thousands of clones; roughly 84% were seen once. The material was peripheral blood, obtained from a patient treated with radiotherapy plus ipilimumab. The receptor set was obtained from a human donor with non-small cell lung cancer that progressed on radiotherapy plus ipilimumab.

This chain links TRBV5-6 with TRBJ1-1, with a weak D call TRBD1 (5 bases). Trimming pared 2 bases from V and 11 bases from J, leaving 13 bases between. The CDR3 covers 12 residues. Germline V gene lookup returns CDR1 SGHDT and CDR2 YYEEEE. The CDR3 protein is CASSFPQGPAFF. In DNA, the CDR3 is TGTGCCAGCAGCTTTCCTCAGGGTCCCGCTTTCTTT.

The V call is TRBV6-6, the J call TRBJ1-2; possible D gene TRBD1, 6 bases. Germline values: CDR1 MNHNY, CDR2 SVGAGI (reference sequence). Trimming took 6 bases from V and 8 from J, leaving 19 bases between them. There are 14 residues in the CDR3. The CDR3 region is CASSSTAGGRGYTF. CDR3 coding DNA: TGTGCCAGCAGCTCAACAGCGGGGGGCAGAGGCTACACCTTC.

The genes are TRBV12-5 and TRBJ2-5, with D tentatively TRBD2 (6 bases). The CDR3 covers 12 residues. CDR1 is LGHNT, CDR2 FRNRAP, per germline. With 8 bases removed from V and 2 bases from J, the gap between germline ends came to 9 bases. Here the CDR3 reads CASQRGQETQYF. The CDR3 bases are TGTGCTAGTCAACGGGGGCAAGAGACCCAGTACTTC.

This chain joins TRBV18 and TRBJ2-3; D is undetermined. CDR3 length: 13 amino acids. V lost 6 bases and J 2 bases, leaving 9 bases between the germline ends. In germline, CDR1 is KGHSH, CDR2 LQKENI. As DNA, the CDR3 is TGTGCCAGCTCCCAAGCATTCACAGATACGCAGTATTTT. Its translation: CASSQAFTDTQYF.

The chain has TRBV7-3 and TRBJ2-1, with no clear D. The CDR3 consists of 13 residues. Trimming shortened V by 5 bases and J by 5 bases, and 10 bases separated the two germline ends. Germline-derived CDR1 and CDR2 are SGHTA and FQGTGA. The chain's CDR3 is CASSTELDNEQFF. The CDR3 DNA is TGTGCCAGCAGCACAGAGCTAGACAATGAGCAGTTCTTC.

J is TRBJ2-7 and V is TRBV7-2, with 10 bases aligning to TRBD2. The V segment lost 5 bases and the J segment 3 bases; nucleotides outside the gene matches: 7. Germline CDR1 reads SGHTA; CDR2 reads FQGNSA. The CDR3 contains 15 residues. CDR3 sequence (DNA): TGTGCCAGCAGCCTTCTAGCGGGGGCGGTCTACGAGCAGTACTTC. Its protein product is CASSLLAGAVYEQYF.

The gene calls are TRBV18 and TRBJ1-2; tentatively, D is TRBD1 (5 bases). The CDR3 sequence is 15 residues long. Germline values: CDR1 KGHSH, CDR2 LQKENI. Trimming took off 3 bases at V and 0 bases at J, with 11 bases between the two ends. CDR3 in amino acids: CASSPLRQSNYGYTF. The CDR3 DNA is TGTGCCAGCTCACCCCTGCGACAGTCTAACTATGGCTACACCTTC. The full variable domain, its missing parts supplied by reference TRBV18 and TRBJ1-2, is NAGVMQNPRHLVRRRGQEARLRCSPMKGHSHVYWYRQLPEEGLKFMVYLQKENIIDESGMPKERFSAEFPKEGPSILRIQQVVRGDSAAYFCASSPLRQSNYGYTFGSGTRLTVV.

A single count supports this clone. The chain is built from TRBV7-6 and TRBJ1-5; no definite D call. Germline V CDR1 and CDR2: SGHVS, FNYEAQ. This CDR3 contains 14 residues. Trimming removed 1 base from V and 3 bases from J, with 7 bases in between. The CDR3 DNA follows: TGTGCCAGCAGCTTAGGAGGACCCAATCAGCCCCAGCATTTT. Residues: CASSLGGPNQPQHF.

The chain couples TRBV28 to TRBJ1-3; D is ambiguous. The germline gives CDR1 MDHEN, CDR2 SYDVKM. CDR3 length: 16 amino acids. V was clipped by 5 bases and J by 0 bases, with 14 bases between them. This CDR3 is CASSLNRANSGNTIYF. The DNA of the CDR3 is TGTGCCAGCAGTCTAAACCGGGCCAACTCTGGAAACACCATATATTTT. Variable domain in full (rest from reference TRBV28 and TRBJ1-3): DVKVTQSSRYLVKRTGEKVFLECVQDMDHENMFWYRQDPGLGLRLIYFSYDVKMKEKGDIPEGYSVSREKKERFSLILESASTNQTSMYLCASSLNRANSGNTIYFGEGSWLTVV.

This chain connects TRBV5-1 to TRBJ2-7, with 11 bases aligning to TRBD2. Germline lookup yields CDR1 SGHRS and CDR2 YFSETQ. CDR3 length equals 16 residues. Germline trimming cut 5 bases from V and 0 bases from J; bases unmatched to any gene: 7. The CDR3 DNA reads TGCGCCAGCAGGACAATAGCGGGGGGGAGCTCCTACGAGCAGTACTTC. It codes for CASRTIAGGSSYEQYF.

The DNA for the CDR3 is TGTGCCAGCAGCCCCAATCGGGGGACAGATACGCAGTATTTT. Residues: CASSPNRGTDTQYF. The chain carries TRBV11-2 and TRBJ2-3; tentatively, D is TRBD2 (6 bases). The CDR3 length is 14 residues. Germline V CDR1 and CDR2: SGHAT, FQNNGV. Deletions cut 5 bases from V and 3 bases from J, with 12 bases between.

This clone was seen just once. In DNA form, the CDR3 reads TGTGCCAGCCTACCGAGGGGCGGTCCAGGATTGGCTTTCTTT. It is translated as CASLPRGGPGLAFF. The rearrangement uses TRBV2 and TRBJ1-1, with a possible D match to TRBD1 (5 bases). The germline CDR1 and CDR2 sequences are SNHLY and FYNNEI. The CDR3 sequence is 14 residues long. V was trimmed by 8 bases and J by 11 bases, leaving 24 bases between them. The full variable domain, in which reference TRBV2 and TRBJ1-1 provide the parts outside the CDR3, is EPEVTQTPSHQVTQMGQEVILRCVPISNHLYFYWYRQILGQKVEFLVSFYNNEISEKSEIFDDQFSVERPDGSNFTLKIRSTKLEDSAMYFCASLPRGGPGLAFFGQGTRLTVV.

The gene calls are TRBV6-5 and TRBJ2-2, with D possibly TRBD2 on 6 matching bases. Germline CDR1 MNHEY, CDR2 SVGAGI. V lost 6 bases, J lost 5 bases, and 13 bases lay in between. This CDR3 is built from 14 residues. The CDR3, as DNA: TGTGCCAGCAGAACCAGGGAGGTGACCGGGGAGCTGTTTTTT. The encoded protein is CASRTREVTGELFF.

The chain uses TRBV19 and TRBJ1-3, with a tentative D call TRBD1 (6 bases). Germline CDR1 is LNHDA and CDR2 is SQIVND (reference sequence). The V gene lost 8 bases and the J gene lost 1 base, with 9 bases spanning the gap. The CDR3 consists of 13 residues. The CDR3 region has the DNA TGTGCCAGTGGGGACACATCTGGAAACACCATATATTTT. Residues: CASGDTSGNTIYF. The whole variable domain, filled in from reference TRBV19 and TRBJ1-3, reads DGGITQSPKYLFRKEGQNVTLSCEQNLNHDAMYWYRQDPGQGLRLIYYSQIVNDFQKGDIAEGYSVSREKKESFPLTVTSAQKNPTAFYLCASGDTSGNTIYFGEGSWLTVV.

This chain connects TRBV30 to TRBJ1-1, with a weak D call TRBD1 (5 bases). There are 14 residues in the CDR3. With 3 bases removed from V and 7 bases from J, the gap between germline ends came to 18 bases. The germline CDR1 and CDR2 sequences are GTSNPN and SVGIG (reference sequence). The CDR3 loop reads CAWRGPSQGDEAFF. In nucleotides, the CDR3 is TGTGCCTGGAGGGGACCGAGTCAGGGCGATGAAGCTTTCTTT.

The chain uses TRBV11-2 and TRBJ2-7, with 7 bases that match TRBD1. Germline V gives CDR1 SGHAT, CDR2 FQNNGV. CDR3 length: 14 amino acids. Trimming took 2 bases from V and 5 from J; bases not matched to a gene: 6. For the CDR3, the DNA is TGTGCCAGCAGCTTAAGGGACAGCTTGGACGAGCAGTACTTC. Amino acid sequence: CASSLRDSLDEQYF.

V gene TRBV13 combines with J gene TRBJ1-1; D not resolved. The length of the CDR3 is 15 residues. V dropped 4 bases and J dropped 1 base, with 13 bases sitting between them. Germline CDR1 PRHDT, CDR2 FYEKMQ (reference sequence). The CDR3 protein is CASSSGVHRNTEAFF. The CDR3 coding sequence is TGTGCCAGCAGCTCAGGAGTCCACAGGAACACTGAAGCTTTCTTT.

This clone was observed a single time. The V gene is TRBV27, the J gene TRBJ2-5; D gene unclear. This CDR3 spans 17 amino acids. Trimming removed 2 bases at V and 2 bases at J, with 18 bases between. Per the germline V gene, CDR1 is MNHEY and CDR2 is SMNVEV (reference sequence). This CDR3 reads CASSLVTPRHSQETQYF. The CDR3 DNA sequence: TGTGCCAGCAGTTTAGTCACCCCGAGACACTCACAAGAGACCCAGTACTTC.

This rearrangement joins TRBV5-1 to TRBJ1-1, with TRBD1 as a possible D gene (6 bases). The V end was cut by 2 bases, the J end by 5 bases, with 13 bases between. CDR1 and CDR2 (germline): SGHRS, YFSETQ. The CDR3 sequence is 14 residues long. CDR3 DNA: TGCGCCAGCAGCTTCTCAGGGGTGGGGACTGAAGCTTTCTTT. The encoded protein is CASSFSGVGTEAFF. The entire variable domain, with the rest obtained from reference TRBV5-1 and TRBJ1-1, is as follows: KAGVTQTPRYLIKTRGQQVTLSCSPISGHRSVSWYQQTPGQGLQFLFEYFSETQRNKGNFPGRFSGRQFSNSRSEMNVSTLELGDSALYLCASSFSGVGTEAFFGQGTRLTVV.

The chain links TRBV27 to TRBJ2-1; D may match TRBD1 or TRBD2 (5 bases each). In germline, CDR1 is MNHEY, CDR2 SMNVEV (reference sequence). The V and J ends lost 7 bases and 0 bases respectively, with 22 bases between them. The CDR3 sequence is 18 residues long. CDR3: CASKPGGKGHHSYNEQFF. CDR3 nucleotides: TGTGCCAGCAAACCTGGGGGTAAGGGCCACCACTCCTACAATGAGCAGTTCTTC.

With respect to this clone: The junction shows a germline mismatch at one end, possibly a read error. The chain uses TRBV2 and TRBJ1-1; 7 bases align to TRBD1. The CDR3 consists of 13 residues. Germline lookup yields CDR1 SNHLY and CDR2 FYNNEI. The CDR3 loop is CASSEGQEFEAFF. CDR3 in DNA: TGTGCCAGCAGCGAAGGACAGGAATTTGAAGCTTTCTTT.

The V and J genes are TRBV5-4 and TRBJ1-1; possibly TRBD1 for D (6 bases). From germline, CDR1 is SGHNT and CDR2 YYREEE (reference sequence). The CDR3 spans 15 residues. V was pared by 2 bases and J by 2 bases, with 13 bases between. The CDR3 is CASSLSQGANTEAFF. The CDR3, as DNA: TGTGCCAGCAGCTTATCACAGGGCGCTAACACTGAAGCTTTCTTT.

The V call is TRBV5-1, the J call TRBJ1-1, with TRBD1 as a possible D gene (6 bases). The CDR3 is 11 residues long. Germline lookup yields CDR1 SGHRS and CDR2 YFSETQ. Trimming removed 8 bases at V and 5 bases at J, with 10 bases between. CDR3 in amino acids: CASKGGTEAFF. The CDR3 region has the DNA TGCGCCAGTAAAGGGGGGACTGAAGCTTTCTTT.

CDR3 coding DNA: TGTGCCAGTAGTGAAACCTCCGGGACAGGGGTACAGACCCAGTACTTC. Amino acids: CASSETSGTGVQTQYF. This chain joins TRBV19 and TRBJ2-5, with 10 bases lining up with TRBD1. V shed 5 bases, J shed 6 bases, and the junction held 12 bases outside the gene matches. Per the germline V gene, CDR1 is LNHDA and CDR2 is SQIVND (reference sequence). The CDR3 sequence is 16 residues long.

The chain carries TRBV5-1 and TRBJ2-2, with 11 bases fitting TRBD2. The CDR3 consists of 14 residues. CDR1 is SGHRS, CDR2 YFSETQ, per germline. J was trimmed by 8 bases and V by 5 bases; bases with no gene match: 5. CDR3 bases: TGCGCCAGCAGAATGGGACTAGCGGAGGGGGAGCTGTTTTTT. Protein product: CASRMGLAEGELFF.

This clone was seen only once. The CDR3 DNA sequence: TGTGCCTGGAGTGTACTCGGGCACCCCTCTGGAAACACCATATATTTT. Translating it yields CAWSVLGHPSGNTIYF. The rearrangement links TRBV30 to TRBJ1-3; D call uncertain. Germline V lookup: CDR1 GTSNPN, CDR2 SVGIG (reference sequence). CDR3 length: 16 amino acids. Trimming cost V 0 bases and J 0 bases, with 12 bases left between them.

This chain links TRBV7-9 with TRBJ1-2; D ambiguous. Germline CDR1 is SEHNR and CDR2 is FQNEAQ (reference sequence). CDR3 length: 11 residues. V gave up 5 bases and J gave up 5 bases, with 6 bases separating them. CDR3 protein: CASSPGYGYTF. The CDR3 DNA is TGTGCCAGCAGCCCTGGATATGGCTACACCTTC.

V and J are TRBV6-1 and TRBJ2-3; possibly TRBD2 for D (6 bases). Per germline, CDR1 MNHNS and CDR2 SASEGT. The CDR3 covers 14 residues. Trimming stripped 8 bases from V and 4 bases from J, with 16 bases between. CDR3 residues: CASAGFHRPDTQYF. CDR3 sequence (DNA): TGTGCCAGCGCGGGATTTCACAGGCCAGATACGCAGTATTTT.

This chain connects TRBV30 to TRBJ1-2; D ambiguous. Trimming stripped 0 bases from V and 8 bases from J, with 13 bases between. Germline V gene sequence: CDR1 GTSNPN, CDR2 SVGIG (reference sequence). This CDR3 spans 13 amino acids. The chain's CDR3 is CAWSVTGPGGYTF. CDR3 DNA sequence: TGTGCCTGGAGTGTAACCGGGCCGGGCGGCTACACCTTC. Variable domain in full (rest from reference TRBV30 and TRBJ1-2): SQTIHQWPATLVQPVGSPLSLECTVEGTSNPNLYWYRQAAGRGLQLLFYSVGIGQISSEVPQNLSASRPQDRQFILSSKKLLLSDSGFYLCAWSVTGPGGYTFGSGTRLTVV.

This clone was seen a single time. This chain uses TRBV7-9 with TRBJ2-5; TRBD1 might be the D (7 bases). This CDR3 spans 16 amino acids. Germline CDR1 is SEHNR and CDR2 is FQNEAQ (reference sequence). Trimming shortened V by 2 bases and J by 3 bases, and 16 bases separated the two germline ends. CDR3 in amino acids: CASSLSPGRGEETQYF. In nucleotides, the CDR3 is TGTGCCAGCAGCTTATCCCCGGGCAGGGGGGAAGAGACCCAGTACTTC.

V and J are TRBV25-1 and TRBJ2-3; maybe TRBD2 (6 bases). The CDR3 length is 16 residues. Germline CDR1 MGHDK, CDR2 SYGVNS. Trimming took off 0 bases at V and 2 bases at J, with 12 bases between the two ends. CDR3 coding DNA: TGTGCCAGCAGTGAATATTCGGGGGTATTCACAGATACGCAGTATTTT. This codes for CASSEYSGVFTDTQYF.

The V and J genes are TRBV2 and TRBJ2-2; D may be TRBD2 (6 bases). This CDR3 has 14 amino acids. Germline V gene lookup returns CDR1 SNHLY and CDR2 FYNNEI. Trimming took off 6 bases at V and 0 bases at J, with 8 bases between the two ends. The CDR3, as DNA: TGTGCCAGCAGGCGGACTACGAACACCGGGGAGCTGTTTTTT. It translates to CASRRTTNTGELFF. Full variable domain (remainder filled in from reference TRBV2 and TRBJ2-2): EPEVTQTPSHQVTQMGQEVILRCVPISNHLYFYWYRQILGQKVEFLVSFYNNEISEKSEIFDDQFSVERPDGSNFTLKIRSTKLEDSAMYFCASRRTTNTGELFFGEGSRLTVL.